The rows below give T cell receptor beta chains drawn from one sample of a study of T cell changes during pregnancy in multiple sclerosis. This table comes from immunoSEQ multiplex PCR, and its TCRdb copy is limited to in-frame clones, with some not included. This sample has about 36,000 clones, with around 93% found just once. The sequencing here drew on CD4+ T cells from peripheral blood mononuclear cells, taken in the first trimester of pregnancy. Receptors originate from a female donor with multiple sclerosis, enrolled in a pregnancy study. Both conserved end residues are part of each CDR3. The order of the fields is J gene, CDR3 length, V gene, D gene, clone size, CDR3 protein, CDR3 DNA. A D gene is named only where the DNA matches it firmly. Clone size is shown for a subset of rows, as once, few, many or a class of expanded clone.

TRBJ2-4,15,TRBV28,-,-,CASSRQMLAKNIQYF,TGTGCCAGCAGTCGACAGATGTTAGCCAAAAACATTCAGTACTTC
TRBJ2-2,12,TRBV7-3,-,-,CASATNTGELFF,TGTGCCAGCGCGACAAACACCGGGGAGCTGTTTTTT
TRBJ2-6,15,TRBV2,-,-,CASSATSSGANVLTF,TGTGCCAGCAGTGCCACTAGCTCTGGGGCCAACGTCCTGACTTTC
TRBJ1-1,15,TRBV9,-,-,CASSSPRGGNTEAFF,TGTGCCAGCAGCTCCCCGCGCGGGGGCAACACTGAAGCTTTCTTT
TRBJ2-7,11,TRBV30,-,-,CASRHRDEQYF,TGTGCCTCCCGACACCGAGACGAGCAGTACTTC
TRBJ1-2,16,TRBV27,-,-,CASSPIPRWRDDGYTF,TGTGCCAGCAGTCCCATACCCAGGTGGAGGGATGATGGCTACACCTTC
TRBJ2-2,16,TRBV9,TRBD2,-,CASSVVAGVSTGELFF,TGTGCCAGCAGCGTCGTAGCGGGGGTTAGCACCGGGGAGCTGTTTTTT
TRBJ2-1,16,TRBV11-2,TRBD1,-,CASSLGQALFYNEQFF,TGTGCCAGCAGCTTGGGACAGGCCCTATTTTACAATGAGCAGTTCTTC
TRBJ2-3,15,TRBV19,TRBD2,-,CASSPGLVWTDTQYF,TGTGCCAGTAGCCCGGGACTAGTTTGGACAGATACGCAGTATTTT
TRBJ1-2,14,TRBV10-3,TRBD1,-,CAISVDRGGDGYTF,TGTGCCATCAGTGTTGACAGGGGCGGTGATGGCTACACCTTC
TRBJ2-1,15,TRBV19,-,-,CASSIPSAPYNEQFF,TGTGCCAGTAGTATCCCTAGCGCCCCCTACAATGAGCAGTTCTTC
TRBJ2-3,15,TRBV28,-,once,CASKLGGASTDTQYF,TGTGCCAGTAAACTTGGGGGGGCTAGCACAGATACGCAGTATTTT
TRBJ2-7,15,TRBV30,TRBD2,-,CAWSFSGRAAGQQYF,TGTGCCTGGAGTTTTAGCGGGAGGGCCGCAGGACAGCAGTACTTC
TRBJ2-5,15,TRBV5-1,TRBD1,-,CASSLSTGGGETQYF,TGCGCCAGCAGCTTGAGTACAGGGGGCGGAGAGACCCAGTACTTC
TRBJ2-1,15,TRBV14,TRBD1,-,CASSHFDRAYNEQFF,TGTGCCAGCAGCCATTTTGACAGGGCCTACAATGAGCAGTTCTTC
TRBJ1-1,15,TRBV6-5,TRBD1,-,CASRINRGRETEAFF,TGTGCCAGCAGGATAAACAGGGGCAGAGAAACTGAAGCTTTCTTT
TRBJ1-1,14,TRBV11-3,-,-,CASSLGGGNTEAFF,TGTGCCAGCAGCTTAGGAGGGGGGAACACTGAAGCTTTCTTT
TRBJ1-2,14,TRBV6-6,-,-,CASSIGVTGYGYTF,TGTGCCAGCAGTATAGGAGTGACTGGATATGGCTACACCTTC
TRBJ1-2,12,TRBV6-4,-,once,CASSDGGHGYTF,TGTGCCAGCAGTGACGGGGGCCATGGCTACACCTTC
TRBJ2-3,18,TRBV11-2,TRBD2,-,CASSLVPPSGANTDTQYF,TGTGCCAGCAGCTTAGTTCCCCCTAGCGGGGCCAACACGGATACGCAGTATTTT
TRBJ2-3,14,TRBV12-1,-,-,CASSFEGLSDTQYF,TGTGCCAGCAGCTTTGAGGGACTGTCAGATACGCAGTATTTT
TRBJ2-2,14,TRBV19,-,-,CASNPEGASGELFF,TGTGCCAGTAACCCTGAAGGGGCGTCCGGGGAGCTGTTTTTT
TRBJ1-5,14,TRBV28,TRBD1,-,CASSPRQGSQPQHF,TGTGCCAGCAGTCCACGACAGGGCTCGCAGCCCCAGCATTTT
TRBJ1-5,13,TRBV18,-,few,CASSPEQGQPQHF,TGTGCCAGCTCACCGGAACAGGGCCAGCCCCAGCATTTT
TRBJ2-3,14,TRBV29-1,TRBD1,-,CSVTGAGGPDTQYF,TGCAGCGTAACCGGGGCAGGGGGCCCAGATACGCAGTATTTT
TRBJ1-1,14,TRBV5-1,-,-,CASSSGGPDVSAFF,TGCGCCAGCAGCTCGGGGGGACCGGACGTCTCCGCTTTCTTT
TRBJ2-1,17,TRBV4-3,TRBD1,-,CASSQGPGGPTYNEQFF,TGCGCCAGCAGCCAAGGGCCAGGGGGACCGACATACAATGAGCAGTTCTTC
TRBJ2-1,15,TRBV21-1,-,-,CASSTLLDSCREQFF,TGTGCCAGCAGCACCCTGCTGGACTCATGCAGGGAGCAGTTCTTC
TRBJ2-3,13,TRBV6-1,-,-,CASSEGLGLTQYF,TGTGCCAGCAGCGAGGGACTCGGCCTTACGCAGTATTTT
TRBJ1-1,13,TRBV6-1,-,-,CASSERGNTEAFF,TGTGCCAGCAGTGAACGCGGGAACACTGAAGCTTTCTTT
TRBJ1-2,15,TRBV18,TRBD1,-,CASSPPQGADYGYTF,TGTGCCAGCTCACCACCTCAGGGGGCGGACTATGGCTACACCTTC
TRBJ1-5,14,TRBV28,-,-,CASSLGGSNQPQHF,TGTGCCAGCAGTTTAGGAGGGAGCAATCAGCCCCAGCATTTT
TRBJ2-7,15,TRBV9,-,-,CASSTSPGGPYEQYF,TGTGCCAGCAGCACCTCCCCTGGGGGCCCCTACGAGCAGTACTTC
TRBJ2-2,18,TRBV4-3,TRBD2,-,CASSRNTGLAGTIGELFF,TGCGCCAGCAGCCGGAACACGGGACTAGCGGGAACTATAGGGGAGCTGTTTTTT
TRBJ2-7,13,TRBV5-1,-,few,CASSSIVGSEQYF,TGCGCCAGCAGCTCGATAGTCGGTAGCGAGCAGTACTTC
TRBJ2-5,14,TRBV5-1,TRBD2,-,CASSFTSEQETQYF,TGCGCCAGCAGCTTCACTAGCGAACAAGAGACCCAGTACTTC
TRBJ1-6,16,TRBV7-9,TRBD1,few,CASSARDRGTHSPLHF,TGTGCCAGCAGCGCCCGGGACAGGGGGACCCATTCACCCCTCCACTTT
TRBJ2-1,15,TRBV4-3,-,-,CASSSSGIHYNEQFF,TGCGCCAGCAGCAGTTCAGGGATTCACTACAATGAGCAGTTCTTC
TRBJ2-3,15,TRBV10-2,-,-,CASNTAGGATDTQYF,TGCGCCAGCAACACCGCTGGGGGGGCTACAGATACGCAGTATTTT
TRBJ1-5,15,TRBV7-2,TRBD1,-,CASSYMGQGGQPQHF,TGTGCCAGCAGCTATATGGGACAGGGCGGGCAGCCCCAGCATTTT
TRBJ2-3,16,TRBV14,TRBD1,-,CASSHVGTVITDTQYF,TGTGCCAGCAGCCACGTCGGGACAGTTATCACAGATACGCAGTATTTT
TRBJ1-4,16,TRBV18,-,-,CASSRSRQGTNEKLFF,TGTGCCAGCTCACGGTCCAGGCAGGGGACCAATGAAAAACTGTTTTTT
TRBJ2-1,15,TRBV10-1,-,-,CASSESTGSVNEQFF,TGCGCCAGCAGTGAGTCGACTGGCAGCGTCAATGAGCAGTTCTTC
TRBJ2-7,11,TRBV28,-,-,CASSSTYEQYF,TGTGCCAGCAGTTCCACCTACGAGCAGTACTTC
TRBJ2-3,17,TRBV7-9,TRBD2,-,CASSLNPSSGKADTQYF,TGTGCCAGCAGCTTAAATCCCTCTAGCGGGAAAGCAGATACGCAGTATTTT